This TCR beta chain was captured by sequencing in a study of T cell responses to AZD1222 COVID-19 vaccine. Method: immunoSEQ multiplex PCR; TCRdb's copy keeps in-frame clones and lacks some. The sample lists some 120,000 clones; roughly 84% were seen once. From germline, CDR1 is LGHDT and CDR2 YNNKEL (reference sequence). The CDR3 is 17 residues long. Trimming left V 2 bases short and J 5 bases short, with 21 bases between. The chain uses TRBV3-1 (or the pseudogene TRBV3-2) and TRBJ1-1, with unresolved D. This TCR came from an adult who received the AZD1222 COVID-19 vaccine. Sequenced here: peripheral blood, sampled 28 days after the second AZD1222 dose. CDR3 region: CASSQNFYREVETEAFF. In DNA, the CDR3 is TGTGCCAGCAGCCAAAATTTCTACCGGGAGGTAGAAACTGAAGCTTTCTTT.